This T cell receptor beta chain appears in the sequencing data of a study of OX40 agonist ivuxolimab in advanced cancers. Study in general: The dose of intravenous ivuxolimab that patients received every 2 weeks ranged from 0.01 to 10 mg/kg.

TCRdb's table, derived via immunoSEQ multiplex PCR, lists solely in-frame clones and lacks some. Of tens of thousands of clones listed, about 81% are singletons. This clonotype was obtained from an adult with an advanced solid tumor such as melanoma, head and neck, liver or kidney cancer. The material sequenced was CD4+ or CD8+ T cells sorted from blood, taken in a trial of the OX40 agonist ivuxolimab.

The CDR3 region is CASSPGAITDTQYF. For the CDR3, the DNA is TGTGCCAGCAGCCCCGGGGCAATCACAGATACGCAGTATTTT. The gene calls are TRBV9 and TRBJ2-3; D may match TRBD1 or TRBD2 (5 bases each). CDR1 is SGDLS, CDR2 YYNGEE, per germline. Trimming cost V 4 bases and J 2 bases, with 11 bases left between them. This CDR3 has 14 residues.